Shown below are 18 T cell receptor beta chains from a single sample sequenced in a study of CD4+ T cells in melanoma. Repertoires were generated with immunoSEQ multiplex PCR, while TCRdb's copy carries only in-frame clones and drops some. The sample has 140,000 or so clones, over 90% seen once. These TCRs come from a human donor with melanoma.

The chain has TRBV18 and TRBJ2-3; tentative D call: TRBD1 (5 bases). CDR1 is KGHSH, CDR2 LQKENI, per germline. Trimming removed 1 base at V and 2 bases at J, with 13 bases between. This CDR3 region has 16 residues. The CDR3 reads CASSPLQGSSTDTQYF. CDR3 bases: TGTGCCAGCTCACCACTCCAGGGTTCATCCACAGATACGCAGTATTTT.

The chain joins TRBV5-4 to TRBJ2-1; 10 nucleotides match TRBD2. Germline assignment: CDR1 SGHNT and CDR2 YYREEE (reference sequence). CDR3 length: 17 residues. V shed 4 bases, J shed 4 bases, and the junction held 11 bases outside the gene matches. CDR3 sequence (DNA): TGTGCCAGCAGCCCGGGCCCGGGACTAGCGCGATACAATGAGCAGTTCTTC. Translating it yields CASSPGPGLARYNEQFF.

The J gene is TRBJ1-2, the V gene TRBV6-5, with D hard to call. Trimming removed 2 bases at V and 0 bases at J, with 4 bases between. The CDR3 runs 13 residues. Germline CDR1 and CDR2: MNHEY and SVGAGI. This CDR3 reads CASSYHPNYGYTF. CDR3 in DNA: TGTGCCAGCAGTTACCATCCTAACTATGGCTACACCTTC.

V and J are TRBV15 and TRBJ2-2; D is ambiguous. The CDR3 runs 14 residues. CDR1 and CDR2 (germline): LNHNV, YYDKDF (reference sequence). Trimming cost V 3 bases and J 3 bases, with 8 bases left between them. The CDR3 coding sequence is TGTGCCACCAGCAGGGGCATGGACACCGGGGAGCTGTTTTTT. Translating it yields CATSRGMDTGELFF.

This clone appeared once. The V call is TRBV6-5, the J call TRBJ2-3, with 11 nucleotides matching TRBD2. The CDR3 sequence is 15 residues long. The V and J ends lost 7 bases and 1 base, in that order; junction bases with no gene match: 4. CDR1 is MNHEY, CDR2 SVGAGI, per germline. CDR3 bases: TGTGCCAGCACCTTTAGCGGGGGGGGCACAGATACGCAGTATTTT. It encodes CASTFSGGGTDTQYF.

A single count supports this clone. This sequence joins TRBV6-5 and TRBJ1-3; perhaps TRBD1 as D (5 bases). V was clipped by 4 bases and J by 8 bases, with 12 bases between them. CDR3 length: 13 residues. CDR1 is MNHEY and CDR2 is SVGAGI in the germline V gene. The CDR3 sequence: CASSSQGADTIYF. Here the CDR3 DNA reads TGTGCCAGCAGTTCCCAGGGAGCGGACACCATATATTTT.

V usage is TRBV7-3 and J usage is TRBJ2-3; no clear D gene. Trimming removed 7 bases at V and 0 bases at J, with 8 bases between. Germline CDR1 reads SGHTA; CDR2 reads FQGTGA. The CDR3 contains 13 residues. CDR3 coding DNA: TGTGCCAGCACCCCTACTAGCACAGATACGCAGTATTTT. Translated, it gives CASTPTSTDTQYF.

The chain links TRBV7-6 to TRBJ1-5; D call uncertain. From germline, CDR1 is SGHVS and CDR2 FNYEAQ. V was trimmed by 1 base and J by 5 bases, leaving 6 bases between them. CDR3 size: 13 residues. In nucleotides, the CDR3 is TGTGCCAGCAGCTTAGGCGGATATCAGCCCCAGCATTTT. Protein sequence: CASSLGGYQPQHF.

The chain is built from TRBV2 and TRBJ1-5; the D is unclear. The germline V and J ends were trimmed by 7 bases and 2 bases, with 9 bases remaining between them. This CDR3 comprises 13 residues. CDR1 is SNHLY, CDR2 FYNNEI, per germline. The CDR3 loop is CASKQEGNQPQHF. CDR3 coding DNA: TGTGCCAGCAAGCAGGAGGGCAATCAGCCCCAGCATTTT.

V usage is TRBV6-1 and J usage is TRBJ2-6; D is perhaps TRBD1 (5 bases). Trimming took off 8 bases at V and 0 bases at J, with 11 bases between the two ends. CDR1 is MNHNS, CDR2 SASEGT, per germline. This CDR3 contains 15 residues. CDR3 in DNA: TGTGCCAGCCAAAGACAGAGCTCTGGGGCCAACGTCCTGACTTTC. Translating gives CASQRQSSGANVLTF.

The CDR3 is CASSSTSTGETQYF. CDR3 DNA sequence: TGTGCCAGCAGTTCGACCTCAACGGGGGAGACCCAGTACTTC. This chain joins TRBV6-5 and TRBJ2-5, with D perhaps TRBD2 (5 bases). CDR3 length: 14 amino acids. Looked up from germline, CDR1 is MNHEY and CDR2 is SVGAGI. V dropped 4 bases and J dropped 5 bases, with 14 bases sitting between them.

This clone was seen a single time. V is TRBV16 and J is TRBJ2-7; D may be TRBD1 (5 bases). Trimming pared 2 bases from V and 1 base from J, leaving 9 bases between. Germline V CDR1 and CDR2: KGHSY, FQNENV. The CDR3 contains 14 residues. The CDR3 DNA is TGTGCCAGCAGCCAAGGGTCAGGGTCCTACGAGCAGTACTTC. Translation: CASSQGSGSYEQYF.

This clone has a handful of counts. The chain is built from TRBV6-5 and TRBJ1-2; 7 bases line up with TRBD1. In germline, CDR1 is MNHEY, CDR2 SVGAGI. The V segment lost 0 bases and the J segment 7 bases; nucleotides outside the gene matches: 5. The CDR3 runs to 14 residues. The CDR3 loop is CASSYSKGQPGYTF. In DNA form, the CDR3 reads TGTGCCAGCAGTTACTCGAAGGGACAGCCTGGCTACACCTTC.

This clone was detected only a few times. The chain couples TRBV4-1 to TRBJ2-7; TRBD2 aligns across 10 bases. J lost 0 bases, V lost 6 bases, and 2 bases had no gene match. The germline gives CDR1 MGHRA, CDR2 YSYEKL. The CDR3 extends over 14 amino acids. CDR3 nucleotide sequence: TGCGCCAGCAGTAGCGGGGGGACCTCCTACGAGCAGTACTTC. Its translation is CASSSGGTSYEQYF.

This clone has just a few counts. The genes are TRBV7-2 and TRBJ2-7, with 9 bases identical to TRBD1. Germline lookup yields CDR1 SGHTA and CDR2 FQGNSA. The CDR3 length is 14 residues. Trimming cost V 5 bases and J 5 bases; bases outside gene matches: 7. The CDR3 DNA is TGTGCCAGCAGCCTATGGGACAGGGTCAACGAGCAGTACTTC. Protein sequence: CASSLWDRVNEQYF.

The CDR3, as DNA: TGTGCCAGCAGCCCCCCCCTCCGACTAGGGGGCTACAATGAGCAGTTCTTC. Residues: CASSPPLRLGGYNEQFF. The chain couples TRBV7-8 to TRBJ2-1, with D perhaps TRBD1 or TRBD2 (6 bases each). The germline gives CDR1 SGHVS, CDR2 FQNEAQ. There are 17 residues in the CDR3. The V end was cut by 5 bases, the J end by 3 bases, with 20 bases between.

The gene calls are TRBV5-1 and TRBJ2-1; D gene uncertain. V lost 4 bases and J 0 bases, leaving 11 bases between the germline ends. The CDR3 runs to 15 residues. The V gene's germline CDR1 is SGHRS and CDR2 YFSETQ. CDR3 coding DNA: TGCGCCAGCAGCCCCGCAGGAAGCTCCTACAATGAGCAGTTCTTC. This codes for CASSPAGSSYNEQFF.

The chain employs TRBV15 and TRBJ1-1, with D unresolved. Germline V lookup: CDR1 LNHNV, CDR2 YYDKDF (reference sequence). The V end lost 0 bases, the J end lost 8 bases, and 10 bases lay between the germline ends. There are 13 residues in the CDR3. CDR3 residues: CATSRDLGWEAFF. DNA of the CDR3: TGTGCCACCAGCAGAGATCTGGGATGGGAAGCTTTCTTT.